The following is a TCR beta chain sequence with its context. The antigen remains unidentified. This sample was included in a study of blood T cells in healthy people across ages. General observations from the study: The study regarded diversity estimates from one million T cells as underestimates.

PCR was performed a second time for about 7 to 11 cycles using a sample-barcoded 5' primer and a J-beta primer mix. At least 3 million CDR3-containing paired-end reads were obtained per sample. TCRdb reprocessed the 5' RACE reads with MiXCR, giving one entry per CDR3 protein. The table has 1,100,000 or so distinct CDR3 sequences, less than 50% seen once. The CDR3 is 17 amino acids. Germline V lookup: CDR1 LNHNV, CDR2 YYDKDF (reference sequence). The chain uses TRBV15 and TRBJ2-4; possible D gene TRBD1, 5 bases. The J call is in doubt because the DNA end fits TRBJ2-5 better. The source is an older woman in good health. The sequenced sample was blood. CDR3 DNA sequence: TGTGCCACCAGCAGAGATCGAAGCAGGGTGTTGGTGGAGACCCAGTACTTC. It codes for CATSRDRSRVLVETQYF.